These 23 T cell receptor beta chains were sequenced from one sample in a study of response to subunit inactivated influenza vaccine. TCRdb called the RT-PCR reads again in MiXCR, with one record for every CDR3 protein. This table has almost 250,000 distinct CDR3 sequences, 12% appearing once. Sample: non-naive T cells sorted from PBMCs, taken around 14 days before vaccination. Source of these receptors: a man between 50 and 59 years old who received an inactivated influenza vaccine.

The genes are TRBV5-6 and TRBJ2-3; D gene uncertain. The ends were cut back, 0 bases at V and 2 bases at J, with 7 bases in the middle. The germline gives CDR1 SGHDT, CDR2 YYEEEE. The length of the CDR3 is 14 residues. CDR3 amino acids: CASSLESDTDTQYF. The CDR3, as DNA: TGTGCCAGCAGCTTGGAATCGGACACAGATACGCAGTATTTT.

The table lists this clonotype with many counts. V is TRBV6-1 and J is TRBJ2-3; no definite D call. The CDR3 totals 15 residues. V dropped 2 bases and J dropped 0 bases, with 9 bases sitting between them. Germline loops: CDR1 MNHNS, CDR2 SASEGT. This chain's CDR3 is CASSEQYTSTDTQYF. The CDR3 bases are TGTGCCAGCAGTGAACAATATACTAGCACAGATACGCAGTATTTT.

A few counts support this clonotype. The chain links TRBV20-1 to TRBJ2-1; 14 bases line up with TRBD2. V was pared by 6 bases and J by 5 bases, with 6 bases of the junction left unmatched. Looked up from germline, CDR1 is DFQATT and CDR2 is SNEGSKA (reference sequence). The CDR3 is 15 residues long. For the CDR3, the DNA is TGCAGTGCGGGACTAGCGGGAGCCCGGGACAATGAGCAGTTCTTC. It translates to CSAGLAGARDNEQFF.

This clonotype was counted ten times or more. The V and J genes are TRBV11-2 and TRBJ2-4; 9 nucleotides agree with TRBD2. The CDR3 spans 13 residues. V shed 1 base and J 11 bases; nucleotides not matched to a gene: 3. CDR1 and CDR2 from the germline V gene are SGHAT and FQNNGV. CDR3 in amino acids: CASSLGIAGVQYF. CDR3 in DNA: TGTGCCAGCAGCTTAGGAATAGCGGGGGTTCAGTACTTC. Full variable domain (outside the CDR3, taken from reference TRBV11-2 and TRBJ2-4): EAGVAQSPRYKIIEKRQSVAFWCNPISGHATLYWYQQILGQGPKLLIQFQNNGVVDDSQLPKDRFSAERLKGVDSTLKIQPAKLEDSAVYLCASSLGIAGVQYFGAGTRLSVL.

There are a few counts of this clonotype. CDR3 bases: TGCGCCAGCAGCCCGCTACGACAGGGGGCTGACGGGGAGCTGTTTTTT. Its translation: CASSPLRQGADGELFF. This chain links TRBV4-1 with TRBJ2-2; 10 positions match TRBD1. The CDR3 has 16 amino acids. Per germline, CDR1 MGHRA and CDR2 YSYEKL. Trimming took 4 bases from V and 7 from J; bases not matched to a gene: 9.

This sequence joins TRBV28 and TRBJ2-2, with D tentatively TRBD2 (6 bases). The ends were cut back, 9 bases at V and 2 bases at J, with 10 bases in the middle. Germline V gives CDR1 MDHEN, CDR2 SYDVKM. The CDR3 extends over 13 amino acids. CDR3 protein: CASGGVNTGELFF. In DNA, the CDR3 is TGTGCCAGTGGCGGGGTAAACACCGGGGAGCTGTTTTTT.

This clonotype turned up a few times. The V gene is TRBV5-1, the J gene TRBJ2-7; 7 nucleotides match TRBD1. Per germline, CDR1 SGHRS and CDR2 YFSETQ. The junction had 11 bases not matched to a gene; V was cut back by 2 bases and J by 6 bases. The length of the CDR3 is 15 residues. The CDR3 reads CASSLYGTAYPEQYF. The DNA for the CDR3 is TGCGCCAGCAGCTTATACGGGACAGCTTATCCCGAGCAGTACTTC.

This clonotype was found many times. The chain combines TRBV4-2 with TRBJ1-5, with 8 nucleotides matching TRBD1. The CDR3 sequence is 16 residues long. Germline V lookup: CDR1 LGHNA, CDR2 YNFKEQ. V trimming: 1 base; J trimming: 1 base; junction bases outside the gene matches: 3. The CDR3 DNA follows: TGTGCCAGCAGCCAAGGGACAGGGAACAGCAATCAGCCCCAGCATTTT. Protein: CASSQGTGNSNQPQHF.

A few counts support this clonotype. The CDR3 nucleotides read TGTGCCAGCAGTACCGGGACTAGTTCCTACGAGCAGTACTTC. Protein: CASSTGTSSYEQYF. V gene TRBV9 combines with J gene TRBJ2-7; 8 nucleotides line up with TRBD2. J lost 1 base, V lost 5 bases, and 5 bases had no gene match. Germline values: CDR1 SGDLS, CDR2 YYNGEE. This CDR3 has 14 amino acids.

This chain connects TRBV20-1 to TRBJ2-5; 10 bases match TRBD2. The CDR3 consists of 15 residues. The J segment lost 5 bases and the V segment lost 2 bases, leaving 8 bases of the junction unmatched. Germline CDR1 reads DFQATT; CDR2 reads SNEGSKA (reference sequence). Here the CDR3 reads CSARPSGSPGETQYF. The DNA of the CDR3 is TGCAGTGCTAGACCTAGCGGGAGTCCCGGGGAGACCCAGTACTTC.

The rearrangement uses TRBV5-1 and TRBJ2-2; TRBD2 agrees at 10 bases. Germline loops: CDR1 SGHRS, CDR2 YFSETQ. The V and J ends lost 4 bases and 2 bases, in that order; junction bases with no gene match: 17. The CDR3 contains 20 residues. This CDR3 reads CASSLGPGSSGGHNTGELFF. The DNA for the CDR3 is TGCGCCAGCAGCCTTGGGCCCGGGTCTAGCGGGGGCCACAACACCGGGGAGCTGTTTTTT. Variable domain in full (rest from reference TRBV5-1 and TRBJ2-2): KAGVTQTPRYLIKTRGQQVTLSCSPISGHRSVSWYQQTPGQGLQFLFEYFSETQRNKGNFPGRFSGRQFSNSRSEMNVSTLELGDSALYLCASSLGPGSSGGHNTGELFFGEGSRLTVL.

Comments on this clonotype: Given a much more abundant clone one base away, this may be a read error. The genes are TRBV12-3 or TRBV12-4 and TRBJ1-6; D unclear. This CDR3 is built from 14 residues. The CDR3 region has the DNA TGTGCCAGCACCCTCGGACCGGTAAATTCACCCCTCTACTTT. Its translation is CASTLGPVNSPLYF.

This clonotype has at least ten counts. The V and J genes are TRBV29-1 and TRBJ1-5; D not resolved. The V end was cut by 4 bases, the J end by 0 bases, with 7 bases between. CDR1 is SQVTM and CDR2 is ANQGSEA in the germline V gene. The CDR3 extends over 13 amino acids. CDR3 amino acids: CSVGENSNQPQHF. CDR3 sequence (DNA): TGCAGCGTTGGGGAAAATAGCAATCAGCCCCAGCATTTT.

The V call is TRBV19, the J call TRBJ1-3; D remains unclear. With 4 bases removed from V and 1 base from J, the gap between germline ends came to 11 bases. Germline CDR1 and CDR2: LNHDA and SQIVND (reference sequence). This CDR3 has 15 amino acids. The CDR3 coding sequence is TGTGCCAGTAGTAGATCGGGGATGTCTGGAAACACCATATATTTT. Its protein is CASSRSGMSGNTIYF.

This clonotype came up a few times. The chain recombines TRBV18 with TRBJ1-5; 8 positions agree with TRBD1. After removal of 3 bases from V and 4 bases from J, the junction contained 5 bases not matched to a gene. The germline V gene encodes CDR1 KGHSH and CDR2 LQKENI. The CDR3 consists of 15 residues. CDR3 protein: CASSPTQGANQPQHF. The CDR3 DNA reads TGTGCCAGCTCACCGACTCAGGGGGCTAATCAGCCCCAGCATTTT.

This clonotype appeared a few times. The gene calls are TRBV27 and TRBJ2-2, with 7 bases lining up with TRBD1. Trimming at V came to 7 bases and at J to 4 bases, leaving 12 bases not matched to a gene. The CDR3 has 16 amino acids. Per the germline V gene, CDR1 is MNHEY and CDR2 is SMNVEV (reference sequence). The CDR3 coding sequence is TGTGCCAGCACCCCAATTAGGGGGCGCAGCACCGGGGAGCTGTTTTTT. Amino acid sequence: CASTPIRGRSTGELFF.

The chain employs TRBV5-4 and TRBJ2-5; TRBD2 matches at 8 bases. The CDR3 runs to 14 residues. J lost 2 bases, V lost 4 bases, and 4 bases had no gene match. Germline V CDR1 and CDR2: SGHNT, YYREEE (reference sequence). DNA of the CDR3: TGTGCCAGCAGCGTGACTAGCGCGCAAGAGACCCAGTACTTC. Protein product: CASSVTSAQETQYF.

This chain uses TRBV4-3 with TRBJ2-7; D gene uncertain. The CDR3 has 14 amino acids. The germline CDR1 and CDR2 sequences are LGHNA and YSLEER. V was trimmed by 2 bases and J by 0 bases, leaving 8 bases between them. The CDR3 DNA follows: TGCGCCAGCAGCCAAAGCTTTGTCTCCTACGAGCAGTACTTC. It is translated as CASSQSFVSYEQYF.

This clonotype has more than one count but fewer than ten. This chain joins TRBV5-1 and TRBJ2-5, with D tentatively TRBD1 or TRBD2 (5 bases each). The CDR3 runs to 15 residues. V was cut by 3 bases and J by 3 bases, with 15 bases left in between. Germline CDR1 SGHRS, CDR2 YFSETQ. CDR3 in DNA: TGCGCCAGCAGCTCAGATACCGGGACGGAAGAGACCCAGTACTTC. Translation: CASSSDTGTEETQYF.

The CDR3 is CATRLSGVGSYEQYF. The CDR3 region has the DNA TGTGCCACCCGATTGTCGGGAGTTGGATCCTACGAGCAGTACTTC. The chain recombines TRBV27 with TRBJ2-7; D is possibly TRBD2 (6 bases). The germline V and J ends were trimmed by 10 bases and 1 base, with 20 bases remaining between them. Germline V gene sequence: CDR1 MNHEY, CDR2 SMNVEV (reference sequence). The CDR3 is 15 amino acids.

This clonotype was counted ten times or more. The rearrangement links TRBV6-5 to TRBJ1-5; 7 bases map to TRBD1. Germline V gene lookup returns CDR1 MNHEY and CDR2 SVGAGI. Trimming took 4 bases from V and 7 from J; bases not matched to a gene: 7. This CDR3 has 14 amino acids. The CDR3 spells CASSSRGLWQPQHF. The CDR3 DNA is TGTGCCAGCAGTTCTAGGGGGCTATGGCAGCCCCAGCATTTT.

In this sample, this clonotype turned up many times. This chain uses TRBV7-2 with TRBJ2-7; no clear D gene. Germline loops: CDR1 SGHTA, CDR2 FQGNSA. This CDR3 spans 14 amino acids. Trimming stripped 1 base from V and 0 bases from J, with 7 bases between. The CDR3 sequence: CASSLGSFSYEQYF. CDR3 DNA sequence: TGTGCCAGCAGCTTAGGGAGCTTCTCCTACGAGCAGTACTTC.

This clonotype was seen only a few times. The CDR3 DNA reads TGCGCCAGCAGCGTATTGACAGGGATTGATGCGCAGTATTTT. It translates to CASSVLTGIDAQYF. The V and J genes are TRBV5-1 and TRBJ2-3, with 7 bases matching TRBD1. The CDR3 has 14 residues. Per the germline V gene, CDR1 is SGHRS and CDR2 is YFSETQ. Trimming took 4 bases from V and 10 from J; bases not matched to a gene: 12.